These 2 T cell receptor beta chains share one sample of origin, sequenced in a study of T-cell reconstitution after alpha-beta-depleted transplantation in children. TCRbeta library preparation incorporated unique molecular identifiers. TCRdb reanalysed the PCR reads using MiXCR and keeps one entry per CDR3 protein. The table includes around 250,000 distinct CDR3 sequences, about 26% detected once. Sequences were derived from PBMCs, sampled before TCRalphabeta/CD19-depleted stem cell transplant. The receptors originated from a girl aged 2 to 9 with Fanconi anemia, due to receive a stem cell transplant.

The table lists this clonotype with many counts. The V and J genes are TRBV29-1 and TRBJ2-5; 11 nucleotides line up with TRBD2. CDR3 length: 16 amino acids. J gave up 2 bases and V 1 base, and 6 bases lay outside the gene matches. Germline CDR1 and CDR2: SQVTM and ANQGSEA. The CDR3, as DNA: TGCAGCGTTGAAGTCACGACTAGCGGGGCTCAAGAGACCCAGTACTTC. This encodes CSVEVTTSGAQETQYF. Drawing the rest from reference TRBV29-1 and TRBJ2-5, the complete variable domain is SAVISQKPSRDICQRGTSLTIQCQVDSQVTMMFWYRQQPGQSLTLIATANQGSEATYESGFVIDKFPISRPNLTFSTLTVSNMSPEDSSIYLCSVEVTTSGAQETQYFGPGTRLLVL.

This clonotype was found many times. The CDR3 loop is CSASLVTGSYSNQPQHF. The CDR3 nucleotides are TGCAGTGCTAGTTTGGTGACAGGGTCCTATAGCAATCAGCCCCAGCATTTT. This chain uses TRBV20-1 with TRBJ1-5; 7 bases align to TRBD1. This CDR3 is built from 17 residues. CDR1 DFQATT and CDR2 SNEGSKA come from the germline V gene (reference sequence). Germline trimming cut 3 bases from V and 0 bases from J; bases unmatched to any gene: 11.